This T cell receptor (beta chain) emerged from a study of T cells in localized non-small cell lung cancer. Broader study findings: Adjacent lung tissue had a median roughly 55 of the top 100 clones found in the tumor.

TCRdb keeps only in-frame clones here, not all; method: immunoSEQ multiplex PCR. This table holds under 40,000 clones, around 93% found once. Germline V gives CDR1 MNHNY, CDR2 SVGAGI (reference sequence). Trimming removed 6 bases from V and 0 bases from J; junction bases left unmatched: 5. The CDR3 totals 15 residues. In regard to this clone: What it binds is not known.

The genes are TRBV6-6 and TRBJ1-5, with 7 bases fitting TRBD1. The receptor comes from a female donor over 55 with stage I lung adenocarcinoma. Sequenced here: peripheral blood, sampled before any cancer treatment. The CDR3 spells CASSFGQVSNQPQHF. The CDR3 DNA sequence: TGTGCCAGCAGCTTCGGACAGGTTAGCAATCAGCCCCAGCATTTT.